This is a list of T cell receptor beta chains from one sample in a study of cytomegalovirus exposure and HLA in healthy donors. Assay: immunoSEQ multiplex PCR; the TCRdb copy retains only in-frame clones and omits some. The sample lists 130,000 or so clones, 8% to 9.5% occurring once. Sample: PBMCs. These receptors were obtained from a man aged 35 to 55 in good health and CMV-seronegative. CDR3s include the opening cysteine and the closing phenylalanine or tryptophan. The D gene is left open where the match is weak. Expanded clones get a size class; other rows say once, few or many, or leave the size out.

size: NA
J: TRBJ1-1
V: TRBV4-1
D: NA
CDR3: CASSQGREKAFF
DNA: TGCGCCAGCAGCCAGGGGCGGGAGAAGGCTTTCTTT

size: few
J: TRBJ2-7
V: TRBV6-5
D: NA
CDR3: CASSYSHSSSYEQYF
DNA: TGTGCCAGCAGTTACTCTCACAGTAGCTCCTACGAGCAGTACTTC

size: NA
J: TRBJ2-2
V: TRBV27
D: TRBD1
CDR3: CASSFYGTGNTGELFF
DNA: TGTGCCAGCAGTTTCTACGGGACAGGGAACACCGGGGAGCTGTTTTTT

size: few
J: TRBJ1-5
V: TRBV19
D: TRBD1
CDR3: CASGQGQNQPQHF
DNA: TGTGCCAGTGGACAGGGCCAAAATCAGCCCCAGCATTTT

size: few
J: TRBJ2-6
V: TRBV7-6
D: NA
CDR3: CASSLARLISGANVLTF
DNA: TGTGCCAGCAGCTTAGCGCGGCTGATCTCTGGGGCCAACGTCCTGACTTTC

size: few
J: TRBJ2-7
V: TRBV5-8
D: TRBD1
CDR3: CASSWTGGTYEQYF
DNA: TGTGCCAGCAGCTGGACAGGGGGTACCTACGAGCAGTACTTC

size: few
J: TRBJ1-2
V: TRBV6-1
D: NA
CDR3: CASSEHPATPYGYTF
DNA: TGTGCCAGCAGTGAACACCCAGCGACTCCCTATGGCTACACCTTC

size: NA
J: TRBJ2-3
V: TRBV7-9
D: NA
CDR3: CASSLGAAGDTQYF
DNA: TGTGCCAGCAGCTTAGGGGCGGCGGGAGATACGCAGTATTTT

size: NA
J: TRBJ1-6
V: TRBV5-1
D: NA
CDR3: CASSLEGARGSPLHF
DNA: TGCGCCAGCAGCTTGGAAGGAGCTAGGGGGTCACCCCTCCACTTT

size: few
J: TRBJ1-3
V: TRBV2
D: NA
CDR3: CASAGAGNTIYF
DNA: TGTGCCAGCGCTGGAGCAGGAAACACCATATATTTT

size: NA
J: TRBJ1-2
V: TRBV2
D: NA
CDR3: CASSGEGRGYGYTF
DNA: TGTGCCAGCAGTGGGGAGGGTCGGGGTTATGGCTACACCTTC

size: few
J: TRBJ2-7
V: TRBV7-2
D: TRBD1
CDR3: CASSYPDRAVYEQYF
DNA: TGTGCCAGCAGCTACCCGGACAGGGCGGTTTACGAGCAGTACTTC

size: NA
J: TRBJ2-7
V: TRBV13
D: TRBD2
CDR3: CASSFSSGAYEQYF
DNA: TGTGCCAGCAGCTTTTCTAGCGGGGCGTACGAGCAGTACTTC

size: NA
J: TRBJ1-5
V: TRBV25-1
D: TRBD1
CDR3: CASSPQGTGYNQPQHF
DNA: TGTGCCAGCAGTCCCCAAGGGACAGGGTACAATCAGCCCCAGCATTTT

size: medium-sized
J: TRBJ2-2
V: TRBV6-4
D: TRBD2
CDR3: CASSQLAGEAGELFF
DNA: TGTGCCAGCAGCCAACTAGCGGGGGAGGCCGGGGAGCTGTTTTTT

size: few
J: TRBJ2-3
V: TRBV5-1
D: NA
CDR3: CASSLGLNGGETDTQYF
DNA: TGCGCCAGCAGCTTGGGACTCAATGGCGGGGAAACAGATACGCAGTATTTT

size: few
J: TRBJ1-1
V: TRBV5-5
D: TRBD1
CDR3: CASSPRTGNTEAFF
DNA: TGTGCCAGCAGCCCCAGGACAGGGAACACTGAAGCTTTCTTT

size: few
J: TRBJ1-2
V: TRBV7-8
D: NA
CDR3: CASSLAVTGPYGYTF
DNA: TGTGCCAGCAGCTTAGCGGTTACAGGGCCCTATGGCTACACCTTC

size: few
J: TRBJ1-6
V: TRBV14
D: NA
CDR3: CASSQRLVNSPLHF
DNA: TGTGCCAGCAGCCAACGGTTGGTTAATTCACCCCTCCACTTT

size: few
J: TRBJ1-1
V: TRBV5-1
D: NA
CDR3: CASSLGIQGNTEAFF
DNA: TGCGCCAGCAGCTTGGGAATACAGGGAAACACTGAAGCTTTCTTT